This T cell receptor (beta chain) originates from a study of blood T cell repertoires in COVID-19. Trimming cost V 5 bases and J 7 bases, with 3 bases left between them. This CDR3 region has 11 residues. Germline CDR1 and CDR2: MDHEN and SYDVKM. Assay used: immunoSEQ multiplex PCR; TCRdb lists only in-frame clones, some missing. The table shows 140,000 to 150,000 clones, with around nine tenths occurring only once. This TCR was recovered from a woman aged 50 to 60 with active or convalescent COVID-19. The rearrangement joins TRBV28 to TRBJ1-6; D gene uncertain. The sample comprised peripheral blood. The CDR3 region is CASSENSPLHF. The DNA of the CDR3 is TGTGCCAGCAGTGAGAATTCACCCCTCCACTTT.